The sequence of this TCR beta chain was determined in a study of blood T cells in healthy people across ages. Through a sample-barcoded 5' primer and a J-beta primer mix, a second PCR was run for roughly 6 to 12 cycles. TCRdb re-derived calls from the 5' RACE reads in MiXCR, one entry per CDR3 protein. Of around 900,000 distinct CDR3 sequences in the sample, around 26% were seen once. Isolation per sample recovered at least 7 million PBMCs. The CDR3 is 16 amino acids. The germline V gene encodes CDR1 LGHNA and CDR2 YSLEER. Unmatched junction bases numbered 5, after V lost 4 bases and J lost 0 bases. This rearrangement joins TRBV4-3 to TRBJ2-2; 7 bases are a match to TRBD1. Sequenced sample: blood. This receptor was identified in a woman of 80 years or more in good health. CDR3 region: CASSPGTVSNTGELFF. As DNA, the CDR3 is TGCGCCAGCAGCCCGGGGACAGTATCGAACACCGGGGAGCTGTTTTTT.